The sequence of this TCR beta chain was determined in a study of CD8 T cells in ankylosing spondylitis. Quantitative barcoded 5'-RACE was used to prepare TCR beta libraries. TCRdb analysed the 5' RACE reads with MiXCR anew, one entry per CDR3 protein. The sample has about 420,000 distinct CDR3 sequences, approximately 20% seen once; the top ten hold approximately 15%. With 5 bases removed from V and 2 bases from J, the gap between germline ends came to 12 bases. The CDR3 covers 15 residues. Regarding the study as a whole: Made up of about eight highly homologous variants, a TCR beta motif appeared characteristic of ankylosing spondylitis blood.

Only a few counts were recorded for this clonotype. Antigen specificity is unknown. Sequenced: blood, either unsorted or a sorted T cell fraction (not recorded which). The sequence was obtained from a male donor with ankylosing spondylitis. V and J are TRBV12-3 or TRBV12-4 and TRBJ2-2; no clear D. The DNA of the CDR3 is TGTGCCAGCAGTCCACCGACCCTTAACACCGGGGAGCTGTTTTTT. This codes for CASSPPTLNTGELFF.